This T cell receptor (beta chain) was sequenced for a study of siplizumab effects on memory and regulatory T cells. J was trimmed by 4 bases and V by 2 bases; bases with no gene match: 8. CDR1 and CDR2 from the germline V gene are LGHNA and YSLEER. CDR3 length: 16 residues. Clones were read by immunoSEQ multiplex PCR, and TCRdb kept only the in-frame ones, dropping some. The data contain 70,000 to 95,000 clones, around 90% of them singletons. Study findings and constraints: Roughly 80-95% of proliferating CD4+ or CD8+ clones defied assignment to a naive or memory phenotype. Naive T cells seemed more diverse than memory cells and seemed major alloresponse contributors. A minor share of alloreactive clones matched unstimulated subsets. The authors did not confirm suppressive function in proliferating Tregs from siplizumab cultures.

Comment on this clone: The antigen remains unidentified.

Material: CD4+ T cells sorted from blood. This TCR was recovered from a human donor in good health. This rearrangement joins TRBV4-3 to TRBJ2-1; TRBD2 matches at 7 bases. The CDR3 protein is CASSQRAGAPYNEQFF. In nucleotides, the CDR3 is TGCGCCAGCAGCCAAAGGGCGGGAGCCCCTTACAATGAGCAGTTCTTC.